This is a list of T cell receptor beta chains from one sample in a study of blood T cell repertoires in COVID-19. Assay: immunoSEQ multiplex PCR; the TCRdb copy retains only in-frame clones and omits some. The sample lists about 170,000 clones, just over 90% occurring once. The sequenced sample consisted of peripheral blood. Receptors originate from a man younger than 35 with COVID-19, enrolled during active disease. CDR3s include the opening cysteine and the closing phenylalanine or tryptophan. D genes are given only for firm matches. Clone size is not always given. Where it is, it says once, few, many or a class for expanded clones.

d_gene,j_gene,v_gene,abundance,CDR3aa,CDR3nt
TRBD2,TRBJ2-1,TRBV4-2,once,CASSQVSYGGSSYNEQFF,TGTGCCAGCAGCCAAGTGAGTTACGGCGGGAGCTCCTACAATGAGCAGTTCTTC
TRBD2,TRBJ2-3,TRBV28,-,CASSFPTAGGTLDTQYF,TGTGCCAGCAGTTTCCCCACAGCGGGAGGAACCCTAGATACGCAGTATTTT
-,TRBJ1-2,TRBV2,-,CASSNTGGRHYGYTF,TGTGCCAGCAGTAACACTGGGGGCCGTCACTATGGCTACACCTTC
-,TRBJ2-3,TRBV28,-,CASSWTGTDTQYF,TGTGCCAGCAGTTGGACAGGCACAGATACGCAGTATTTT
-,TRBJ2-7,TRBV15,-,CATSGLHTGYEQYF,TGTGCCACCAGCGGCCTTCACACAGGCTACGAGCAGTACTTC
TRBD1,TRBJ1-5,TRBV6-5,-,CASSSDRGGNQPQHF,TGTGCCAGCAGCTCCGACAGGGGGGGCAATCAGCCCCAGCATTTT
TRBD1,TRBJ2-7,TRBV4-3,once,CASSQVRTGAPYEQYF,TGCGCCAGCAGCCAAGTTCGGACAGGGGCTCCCTACGAGCAGTACTTC
-,TRBJ2-1,TRBV10-1,-,CASSERGNEQFF,TGCGCCAGCAGTGAAAGGGGCAATGAGCAGTTCTTC
-,TRBJ1-5,TRBV9,-,CASSVGAYSNQPQHF,TGTGCCAGCAGCGTAGGAGCGTATAGCAATCAGCCCCAGCATTTT
TRBD1,TRBJ2-7,TRBV29-1,-,CSILQGETYEQYF,TGCAGCATTCTACAGGGGGAAACCTACGAGCAGTACTTC
TRBD1,TRBJ1-5,TRBV7-2,-,CASSWTGGYHSNQPQHF,TGTGCCAGCAGCTGGACAGGGGGCTATCATAGCAATCAGCCCCAGCATTTT